This T cell receptor beta chain was sequenced for a study of CD8+ T cells in alopecia areata (dated by TCRdb to between 2018 and 2020). About the full investigation: Female C3H/HeJ recipients, about 7-11 weeks old, were grafted with skin from C3H/HeJ donors with spontaneous alopecia (about 6-12 months old). To study T cell clonal expansion in alopecia areata, the researchers applied high-throughput TCRbeta sequencing to both the C3H/HeJ mouse model and human patients. Scalp tissue and sorted CD4+ and CD8+ peripheral blood T cells from patchy and totalis/universalis alopecia areata patients and from healthy controls were covered by human TCRbeta sequencing. Scalp clonality was compared across normal scalp (n=4), patchy alopecia areata scalp (n=8), and alopecia totalis/universalis scalp (n=8). RNA was extracted with the PAXgene miRNA kit for fixed scalp, the miRNeasy kit for PBMCs, and the RNeasy kit for mouse skin. TCRbeta CDR3 regions were amplified by immunoSEQ multiplex PCR with 35 Vbeta forward and 13 Jbeta reverse primers.

Pooled mouse cutaneous lymph node cells were stained for CD4, CD8alpha, NKG2D, NKG2ACE and other markers, then sorted on a BD Influx. Notes on this clone: Its antigen is not yet known. A single base separates this from a much larger clone, so it may be a read error. Mouse gene names and germline sequences are the ones reported for this receptor. The read stops 4 residues short of the end of the CDR3; the missing end is completed from the germline J gene. Different DNA sequences within this sample yield the same CDR3.

The research as a whole found: Scalp TCR repertoire analysis is complicated because resident alphabeta T cells in normal human skin are also sequenced, whereas mouse skin is dominated by gammadelta T cells. Compared with normal scalp, lesional scalp, particularly in alopecia totalis/universalis, had higher clonality and more expanded CD8+ clones, which suggests antigenic drive. TCR sequences shared between patients were less clear than in mice, possibly partly because of HLA diversity in the patient population.

The cysteine opens and the phenylalanine closes a CDR3 of 14 amino acids. The DNA shown is the part of the CDR3 that was read: 30 bases, in frame from base 1. Here V drops 4 bases and J drops 1 base, and the junction holds 1 base not matched to any gene. CDR1 FNHDT and CDR2 SITEND are derived from the germline V gene (reference sequence). The library was produced with the immunoSEQ multiplex PCR assay. To provide template for TCR sequencing, every sample had RNA extracted and reverse transcribed into cDNA. First-strand cDNA was synthesized using SuperScript III with a 2:1 mix of oligo-dT and random hexamers. Amplification bias was assessed with a synthetic immune receptor repertoire, and residual bias was removed computationally. Sequencing of the libraries was done on Illumina HiSeq with 60 bp reads that cover the CDR3, reading from J toward V. Regarding the original processing steps: After raw reads were preprocessed to remove errors, the CDR3 was defined following IMGT conventions as running from the conserved cysteine to phenylalanine. Clonality was computed as 1 minus the Shannon entropy, with the entropy normalized by log2 of the number of productive unique TCRs. Whether scalp clones were CD4 or CD8 was inferred by matching scalp TCRbeta sequences against CD4 and CD8 repertoires sorted from blood. Held by TCRdb, this immuneACCESS table contains in-frame sequences only and omits some clones. Under half of the omission traces to an unresolved V gene where checked; the cause of the rest is unknown. The V and J calls and clone size were taken over from that table, and D and trimming were inferred from the DNA. With approximately 300,000 clones recorded, this sample contains no clone counted only once. Roughly 1.2% of the sample goes to the ten largest clones.

This clonotype was sampled from a C3H/HeJ mouse with alopecia areata. These mice carry the MHC haplotype H2-k. Sequenced sample: CD4+ T cells sorted from a lymph node. The chain links TRBV19 with TRBJ1-1; the central 10 bases match TRBD1. The CDR3 protein sequence reads: CASSRQGANTEVFF. The CDR3 bases that were read are TGTGCCAGCAGTCGACAGGGGGCGAACACA.